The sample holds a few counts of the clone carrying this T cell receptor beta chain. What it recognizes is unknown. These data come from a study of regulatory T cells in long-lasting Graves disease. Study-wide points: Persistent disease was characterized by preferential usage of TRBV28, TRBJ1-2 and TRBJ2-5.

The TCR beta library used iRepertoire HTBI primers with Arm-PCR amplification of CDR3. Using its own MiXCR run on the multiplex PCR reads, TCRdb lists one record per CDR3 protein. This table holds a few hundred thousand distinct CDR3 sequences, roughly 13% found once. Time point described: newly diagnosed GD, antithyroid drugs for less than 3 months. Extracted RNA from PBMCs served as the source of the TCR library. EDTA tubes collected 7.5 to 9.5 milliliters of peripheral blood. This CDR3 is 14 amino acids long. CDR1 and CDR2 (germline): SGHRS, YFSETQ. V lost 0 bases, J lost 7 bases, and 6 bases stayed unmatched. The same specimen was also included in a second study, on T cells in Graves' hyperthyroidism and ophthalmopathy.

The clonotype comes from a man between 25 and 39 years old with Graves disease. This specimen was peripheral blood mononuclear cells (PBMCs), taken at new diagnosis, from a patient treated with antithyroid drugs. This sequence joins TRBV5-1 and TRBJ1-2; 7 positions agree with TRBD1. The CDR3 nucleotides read TGCGCCAGCAGCTTGGAGACAGGGAGCTTTGGCTACACCTTC. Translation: CASSLETGSFGYTF.